The source of this TCR beta chain is a study of cytomegalovirus exposure and HLA in healthy donors. As for the study in general: HLA-typed donors were the source of roughly 85 million unique TCRs held in an early data release.

The germline V and J ends were trimmed by 6 bases and 7 bases, with 13 bases remaining between them. The CDR3 has 13 amino acids. Per germline, CDR1 MDHEN and CDR2 SYDVKM. General study findings and limits: What a later analysis reportedly showed was that an Asian-associated ancestry cluster had fewer N-insertions than the approximately 720-donor mean. Later on, an analysis showed TCR association rates differing by HLA locus, with DRB1 the most and HLA-C the fewest.

Primers included in the PCR were 60 Vbeta and 13 Jbeta primers. Only in-frame clones appear in the TCRdb table, and some are missing; sequencing was by immunoSEQ multiplex PCR. The table shows over 95,000 clones, with over 75% occurring only once. With respect to this clone: Its antigen remains unidentified.

The origin of this receptor is a man in his forties in good health and CMV-seropositive. The chain joins TRBV28 to TRBJ2-4; D gene uncertain. Sequenced: PBMCs. The CDR3 sequence is CASSPIDMNIQYF. CDR3 coding DNA: TGTGCCAGCAGCCCTATTGACATGAACATTCAGTACTTC. Supplemented by reference TRBV28 and TRBJ2-4, the full variable domain reads DVKVTQSSRYLVKRTGEKVFLECVQDMDHENMFWYRQDPGLGLRLIYFSYDVKMKEKGDIPEGYSVSREKKERFSLILESASTNQTSMYLCASSPIDMNIQYFGAGTRLSVL.